The TCR beta chain described here comes from a study of T cell responses to AZD1222 COVID-19 vaccine. Study-wide context: Combined were second doses at about 4 or about 12 weeks. Study-wide results and caveats: Vaccine-associated CD4 TCRs spanned spike, dominant at 160-218 and 743-854. None of the repertoires were sampled until the peak T cell response had passed. Per reports, nearly half of all spike-specific TCRs target regions that are unmutated in variants.

Libraries were prepared by immunoSEQ multiplex PCR; TCRdb keeps only in-frame clonotypes and omits some of them. The sample has 75,000 to 100,000 clones, approximately 92% seen once. A remark on this clone: The antigen remains undetermined.

The CDR3 is made up of 15 amino acids. The germline V and J ends were trimmed by 1 base and 12 bases, with 22 bases remaining between them. Per the germline V gene, CDR1 is MGHRA and CDR2 is YSYEKL. This chain joins TRBV4-1 and TRBJ2-7; possible D gene TRBD1, 5 bases. The sequencing used peripheral blood, collected on day 0 of AZD1222 vaccination. The receptor's source is an adult in good health. The DNA for the CDR3 is TGCGCCAGCAGCCAAGTTGCGGACACATCCCCAAGGTCGTACTTC. It translates to CASSQVADTSPRSYF.